One sample yielded the 6 T cell receptor beta chains listed below, sequenced in a study of control samples from healthy donors and cancer patients. The protocol was immunoSEQ multiplex PCR, while the TCRdb copy is restricted to in-frame clones and leaves out a portion. The table records nearly 200,000 clones, 90% to 95% of them present only once. Sequencing input: blood. These receptors were obtained from a man aged 25-45 years in good health.

The rearrangement links TRBV11-1 to TRBJ2-1; D is perhaps TRBD1 or TRBD2 (6 bases each). This CDR3 has 14 residues. The V and J ends lost 7 bases and 4 bases respectively, with 14 bases between them. Germline CDR1 SGHAT, CDR2 FQDESV (reference sequence). The CDR3 DNA reads as TGTGCCAGCACTCGGGGGCAGGGATACAATGAGCAGTTCTTC. It is translated as CASTRGQGYNEQFF.

This rearrangement joins TRBV2 to TRBJ2-1; a possible D gene is TRBD2 (6 bases). The germline V gene has CDR1 SNHLY and CDR2 FYNNEI. The CDR3 totals 14 residues. V was cut by 7 bases and J by 2 bases, with 12 bases left in between. CDR3 loop: CASTAGPTYNEQFF. CDR3 coding DNA: TGTGCCAGCACCGCGGGGCCCACCTACAATGAGCAGTTCTTC.

The chain uses TRBV18 and TRBJ2-5; TRBD1 agrees at 9 bases. The V and J ends lost 2 bases and 7 bases, in that order; junction bases with no gene match: 2. This CDR3 has 13 amino acids. Germline CDR1 and CDR2: KGHSH and LQKENI. The CDR3 region is CASSPSTGGTQYF. CDR3 in DNA: TGTGCCAGCTCACCATCGACAGGGGGGACCCAGTACTTC.

This chain uses TRBV5-1 with TRBJ1-3; the D gene is possibly TRBD1 (5 bases). The CDR3 extends over 15 amino acids. Germline lookup yields CDR1 SGHRS and CDR2 YFSETQ. V was shortened by 2 bases and J by 8 bases, with 17 bases between the two germline ends. CDR3 region: CASSFRDPSEYTIYF. CDR3 DNA: TGCGCCAGCAGCTTCCGGGACCCATCCGAGTACACCATATATTTT.

The V and J genes are TRBV29-1 and TRBJ2-2, with D perhaps matching TRBD1 (6 bases). Germline V gene sequence: CDR1 SQVTM, CDR2 ANQGSEA. V was pared by 3 bases and J by 2 bases, with 10 bases between. This CDR3 is built from 14 residues. The CDR3 sequence: CSVEGTLNTGELFF. Written as DNA, the CDR3 is TGCAGCGTTGAGGGGACACTAAACACCGGGGAGCTGTTTTTT.

This chain connects TRBV7-9 to TRBJ1-1, with a weak D call TRBD1 (5 bases). Trimming pared 1 base from V and 1 base from J, leaving 10 bases between. This CDR3 has 15 residues. CDR1 and CDR2 from the germline V gene are SEHNR and FQNEAQ (reference sequence). The CDR3 reads CASSLGLGENTEAFF. The CDR3 region has the DNA TGTGCCAGCAGCTTAGGATTGGGGGAGAACACTGAAGCTTTCTTT.